The present T cell receptor beta chain was sequenced within a study of response to subunit inactivated influenza vaccine. Germline CDR1 and CDR2: SGHDN and FVKESK. V gave up 3 bases and J gave up 4 bases, with 12 bases separating them. The CDR3 consists of 14 residues. From the RT-PCR reads, TCRdb called clonotypes with MiXCR, one entry per CDR3 protein. The table has around 570,000 distinct CDR3 sequences, around 11% seen once; the top ten hold approximately 11%. This clonotype was seen repeatedly, ten times or more. The same sample was also used in a study of T cells expressing NK-cell markers. From that paper: cDNA encoding TCR beta was synthesized via 5'RACE template switching incorporating UMIs. A handful of donors had dominant NKG2C+ clonotypes that comprised about 1.0-7.0% of their CD8+ T cells. Clarity on HCMV specificity was lacking for the expanded NKG2C+ T cell clones.

This clonotype was obtained from a man between 45 and 60 years old who received an inactivated influenza vaccine. Sequenced here: PBMCs from blood, sampled on the day of vaccination. This sequence joins TRBV14 and TRBJ1-1, with D uncertain. In DNA, the CDR3 is TGTGCCAGCAGCCAGGCTGGGTGGGGCACTGAAGCTTTCTTT. It encodes CASSQAGWGTEAFF.